The next 21 T cell receptor beta chains were all read from a single sample in a study of T cell responses to AZD1222 COVID-19 vaccine. Sequencing used immunoSEQ multiplex PCR; TCRdb keeps in-frame clones, though not all of them. The data hold under 300,000 clones, with more than 85% observed a single time. The material sequenced was peripheral blood, taken on day 0 of AZD1222 vaccination. The receptors stem from an adult in good health.

This chain uses TRBV6-1 with TRBJ1-5; D uncertain. The germline V and J ends were trimmed by 2 bases and 5 bases, with 13 bases remaining between them. CDR3 length: 15 amino acids. Germline loops: CDR1 MNHNS, CDR2 SASEGT. The CDR3 sequence is CASSEFYERDQPQHF. The CDR3 bases are TGTGCCAGCAGTGAATTTTATGAGCGGGATCAGCCCCAGCATTTT.

The chain is built from TRBV10-2 and TRBJ2-5, with 10 nucleotides matching TRBD2. CDR3 length: 15 amino acids. CDR1 and CDR2 from the germline V gene are WSHSY and SAAADI. J lost 4 bases, V lost 8 bases, and 10 bases had no gene match. Written as DNA, the CDR3 is TGCGCCAGCTCCTCTGTAGCGGGAGGCCGAGAGACCCAGTACTTC. This sequence encodes CASSSVAGGRETQYF.

The J gene is TRBJ2-1, the V gene TRBV2; D gene unclear. Germline CDR1 and CDR2: SNHLY and FYNNEI. V shed 7 bases and J shed 0 bases, with 10 bases lying between them. The CDR3 consists of 14 residues. Written as DNA, the CDR3 is TGTGCCAGCAATGCACAGCCCTCCTACAATGAGCAGTTCTTC. Translated, it gives CASNAQPSYNEQFF.

The V gene is TRBV7-3, the J gene TRBJ2-5; 10 bases line up with TRBD1. Germline V lookup: CDR1 SGHTA, CDR2 FQGTGA. Trimming removed 2 bases from V and 5 bases from J; junction bases left unmatched: 5. The CDR3 is made up of 15 amino acids. CDR3 sequence: CASSLSGTGEETQYF. Here the CDR3 DNA reads TGTGCCAGCAGCTTATCTGGGACAGGGGAGGAGACCCAGTACTTC.

The V gene is TRBV2, the J gene TRBJ1-2; TRBD1 agrees at 8 bases. This CDR3 region has 15 residues. The ends lost 0 bases at V and 8 bases at J; junction bases unmatched: 8. CDR1 and CDR2 from the germline V gene are SNHLY and FYNNEI. The CDR3 loop is CASSEAERTGRGYTF. As DNA, the CDR3 is TGTGCCAGCAGTGAAGCGGAACGGACAGGGCGGGGCTACACCTTC.

The gene calls are TRBV2 and TRBJ2-7; perhaps TRBD2 as D (7 bases). The CDR3 loop spans 13 amino acids. With 9 bases removed from V and 3 bases from J, the gap between germline ends came to 15 bases. Per germline, CDR1 SNHLY and CDR2 FYNNEI. The CDR3 reads CASGGDTHYEQYF. The CDR3 DNA is TGTGCCAGTGGGGGGGACACTCACTACGAGCAGTACTTC. Looking up the rest from reference TRBV2 and TRBJ2-7 gives the full variable domain: EPEVTQTPSHQVTQMGQEVILRCVPISNHLYFYWYRQILGQKVEFLVSFYNNEISEKSEIFDDQFSVERPDGSNFTLKIRSTKLEDSAMYFCASGGDTHYEQYFGPGTRLTVT.

CDR3 region: CASSLGGRGNTEAFF. The CDR3 DNA is TGTGCCAGCAGTTTAGGGGGGCGCGGGAACACTGAAGCTTTCTTT. This chain connects TRBV28 to TRBJ1-1; a weak D match, TRBD1 (6 bases). Trimming took 2 bases from V and 1 from J, leaving 11 bases between them. The CDR3 contains 15 residues. Germline V gene lookup returns CDR1 MDHEN and CDR2 SYDVKM.

This chain uses TRBV27 with TRBJ1-5, with D tentatively TRBD1 (6 bases). The V gene's germline CDR1 is MNHEY and CDR2 SMNVEV (reference sequence). The V and J ends lost 5 bases and 1 base respectively, with 18 bases between them. The CDR3 consists of 17 residues. CDR3 nucleotides: TGTGCCAGCAGTCCCCGGACAGATTCGATAAGCAATCAGCCCCAGCATTTT. Protein sequence: CASSPRTDSISNQPQHF.

The count of this clone is one. The rearrangement uses TRBV29-1 and TRBJ2-1, with 8 nucleotides matching TRBD2. V shed 7 bases and J 0 bases; nucleotides not matched to a gene: 2. Germline-derived CDR1 and CDR2 are SQVTM and ANQGSEA. The CDR3 is made up of 13 amino acids. CDR3 in DNA: TGCAGCGCGGGAGGGGACTCCTACAATGAGCAGTTCTTC. This sequence encodes CSAGGDSYNEQFF.

This clone came up once. The gene calls are TRBV18 and TRBJ2-7, with D maybe TRBD1 (5 bases). This CDR3 has 14 residues. V shed 3 bases and J shed 2 bases, with 11 bases lying between them. Germline V gene data show CDR1 as KGHSH and CDR2 as LQKENI. CDR3 residues: CASSPNRKAYEQYF. As DNA, the CDR3 is TGTGCCAGCTCACCTAACAGGAAGGCCTACGAGCAGTACTTC.

The chain has TRBV11-2 and TRBJ1-2, with D possibly being TRBD1 (6 bases). Trimming stripped 3 bases from V and 3 bases from J, with 14 bases between. Germline V lookup: CDR1 SGHAT, CDR2 FQNNGV. CDR3 size: 15 residues. The CDR3 sequence: CASSFKSTGYYGYTF. CDR3 bases: TGTGCCAGCAGCTTTAAATCAACAGGGTACTATGGCTACACCTTC.

The rearrangement joins TRBV10-1 to TRBJ1-4; D uncertain. Trimming took 10 bases from V and 6 from J, leaving 24 bases between them. This CDR3 has 16 residues. Germline assignment: CDR1 WNHNN and CDR2 SYGVQD (reference sequence). CDR3 coding DNA: TGCGCCACCCCCACCCGGGCAAAAAACGGGGATGAAAAACTGTTTTTT. Amino acid sequence: CATPTRAKNGDEKLFF.

This clone showed up just once. At the DNA level, this CDR3 is encoded by other sequences in the same sample as well. J is TRBJ2-3 and V is TRBV28; 9 positions match TRBD2. The CDR3 spans 15 residues. From germline, CDR1 is MDHEN and CDR2 SYDVKM. Trimming cost V 6 bases and J 2 bases; bases outside gene matches: 6. The CDR3 DNA follows: TGTGCCAGCAGCCTTCTAGCGGGGCACACAGATACGCAGTATTTT. It yields the protein CASSLLAGHTDTQYF.

The chain uses TRBV7-9 and TRBJ2-1; 7 nucleotides agree with TRBD2. Germline V gives CDR1 SEHNR, CDR2 FQNEAQ (reference sequence). V dropped 8 bases and J dropped 0; count of bases not matched to a gene: 7. CDR3 length: 15 residues. DNA of the CDR3: TGTGCCAGCGGAGGGGAGCGGGGCTCCTACAATGAGCAGTTCTTC. This translates into CASGGERGSYNEQFF.

V gene TRBV28 combines with J gene TRBJ2-1; 9 nucleotides agree with TRBD1. With 8 bases clipped from V and 4 bases from J, the junction kept 6 bases outside the gene matches. CDR1 is MDHEN, CDR2 SYDVKM, per germline. This CDR3 has 14 amino acids. The CDR3, as DNA: TGTGCCAGCCTTACAGGGGGCAGGTACAATGAGCAGTTCTTC. As protein: CASLTGGRYNEQFF.

J is TRBJ2-3 and V is TRBV2; 10 bases line up with TRBD2. This CDR3 has 15 residues. The ends lost 5 bases at V and 5 bases at J; junction bases unmatched: 7. Per germline, CDR1 SNHLY and CDR2 FYNNEI. The CDR3 coding sequence is TGTGCCAGCAGTCCTCTAGCGGGAGCAGGAGATACGCAGTATTTT. Amino acids: CASSPLAGAGDTQYF.

The gene calls are TRBV7-2 and TRBJ1-2; tentatively, D is TRBD1 (6 bases). The CDR3 length is 14 residues. V was trimmed by 8 bases and J by 8 bases, leaving 21 bases between them. Germline V lookup: CDR1 SGHTA, CDR2 FQGNSA. For the CDR3, the DNA is TGTGCCAGCGGACTCTCGAGGGGGGCGTGGGGCTACACCTTC. Translation: CASGLSRGAWGYTF.

The V call is TRBV11-1, the J call TRBJ2-7; D is tentatively TRBD1 or TRBD2 (5 bases each). This CDR3 is 16 amino acids long. Looked up from germline, CDR1 is SGHAT and CDR2 is FQDESV (reference sequence). V was shortened by 4 bases and J by 2 bases, with 18 bases between the two germline ends. CDR3 region: CASSSTSGPFPYEQYF. CDR3 nucleotide sequence: TGTGCCAGCAGCTCCACCTCGGGACCTTTCCCCTACGAGCAGTACTTC.

The J gene is TRBJ1-1, the V gene TRBV14; 8 nucleotides align to TRBD1. The ends lost 4 bases at V and 7 bases at J; junction bases unmatched: 5. From germline, CDR1 is SGHDN and CDR2 FVKESK. The CDR3 is 13 residues long. The CDR3 bases are TGTGCCAGCAGCCTCAGGGGGCGGGGTGAAGCTTTCTTT. It specifies CASSLRGRGEAFF.

The chain uses TRBV7-2 and TRBJ2-2; 8 positions agree with TRBD1. The V and J ends lost 5 bases and 7 bases, in that order; junction bases with no gene match: 15. The CDR3 consists of 17 residues. The germline V gene has CDR1 SGHTA and CDR2 FQGNSA. The CDR3 loop reads CASSDQPIQGAGGELFF. CDR3 coding DNA: TGTGCCAGCAGCGACCAACCTATCCAGGGGGCGGGCGGGGAGCTGTTTTTT.

V usage is TRBV2 and J usage is TRBJ2-1, with 9 nucleotides matching TRBD2. Trimming took 4 bases from V and 7 from J; bases not matched to a gene: 8. The V gene's germline CDR1 is SNHLY and CDR2 FYNNEI. CDR3 size: 15 residues. CDR3 sequence (DNA): TGTGCCAGCAGTGCGGCGGGGGGGCGAGTTAATGAGCAGTTCTTC. Amino acids: CASSAAGGRVNEQFF. Full variable domain (remainder filled in from reference TRBV2 and TRBJ2-1): EPEVTQTPSHQVTQMGQEVILRCVPISNHLYFYWYRQILGQKVEFLVSFYNNEISEKSEIFDDQFSVERPDGSNFTLKIRSTKLEDSAMYFCASSAAGGRVNEQFFGPGTRLTVL.